This T cell receptor beta chain was retrieved from a study of memory B cells and T cells in multiple sclerosis listed by TCRdb under 2018. About the study as a whole: The study compared the TCR beta repertoires of autoproliferating peripheral T cells with those of brain lesion-infiltrating T cells in multiple sclerosis patients. Two multiple sclerosis patients were included in the TCR sequencing because brain lesions obtained at autopsy or brain-infiltrating cells obtained from biopsy were available for them.

After CFSE-labeled PBMCs were cultured without any stimulus, the autoproliferating (CFSEdim) and non-proliferating (CFSEhi) T cell fractions were each sequenced on their own. A total of about 4.9x10^7 CFSE-labeled PBMCs were cultured for approximately seven days without stimulus, and replicate wells were then pooled. PBMCs were labeled with approximately 0.55 uM CFSE and cultured without exogenous stimuli in serum-free AIM-V medium. Before use, PBMCs were isolated by Ficoll density gradient centrifugation and cryopreserved. Using a FACSAria III, live 7-AAD-negative cells were sorted, then washed with PBS and stored frozen at -80 degrees C as dry pellets. Its CDR3 holds 15 amino acids, cysteine through phenylalanine. Of the read, only the CDR3 DNA is kept; its 45 bases are in frame from base 1. The CDR1 and CDR2 encoded by the germline V gene are SGHAT and FQNNGV. Germline trimming amounts to 1 base on V and 4 bases on J, with 4 as the count of junction bases outside the gene matches.

Overall study results and their limits: Because clone-set sizes varied across compartments, the counts of shared clonotypes were affected, making normalization necessary.

The immunoSEQ Platform was used to amplify TCRbeta CDR3 regions from extracted genomic DNA. Multiplex PCR, high-throughput sequencing and a vendor bioinformatics pipeline were brought together in the immunoSEQ assay. The paper's processing steps were these. Non-productive sequences and CDR3s under 4 amino acids long were removed, and the clonotype frequencies in each sample were recalculated. In immunoSEQ Analyzer 2.0, shared clonotypes were identified as those with identical CDR3 amino acid, V gene and J gene sequences. To normalize repertoire overlap, the number of shared clonotypes was divided by the product of the two clone-set sizes and multiplied by 1000 to give arbitrary units. The table was pulled from immuneACCESS by TCRdb, which kept in-frame rearrangements only. Such tables lose some clones; where checked, under half of the loss comes from unresolved V genes, and the rest has no known cause. That table furnishes V, J and clone size, whereas the DNA furnished D and trimming. This sample lists some 49,000 clones; 82% were detected once. The ten top clones hold around 1.1% of the sample.

On this clone itself: Its antigen has not been determined. No quality values exist for individual bases; no much larger clone is one base distant.

Recombination linked TRBV11-2 to TRBJ2-1; 7 bases in the middle match TRBD2. This TCR was sampled from a human donor with multiple sclerosis. Material: PBMCs from blood kept in culture. The DNA sequence is TGTGCCAGCAGCTTAGGAGCGGGGACTTACAATGAGCAGTTCTTC. Its amino acids are CASSLGAGTYNEQFF. Reference TRBV11-2 and TRBJ2-1 proteins supply the regions before and after the CDR3; the full variable domain is: EAGVAQSPRYKIIEKRQSVAFWCNPISGHATLYWYQQILGQGPKLLIQFQNNGVVDDSQLPKDRFSAERLKGVDSTLKIQPAKLEDSAVYLCASSLGAGTYNEQFFGPGTRLTVL.